This paragraph covers one TCR beta chain sequence. Each CDR3 protein gets one entry after TCRdb re-called the PCR reads with MiXCR. The data contain tens of thousands of distinct CDR3 sequences, approximately 49% of them singletons. This sample is drawn from a study of vaccination and CD4 T cells after COVID-19. As for the study in general: Samples taken post-COVID came a median about 3 months after diagnosis, ranging from 35 to 161. At a median 72 days (range 14 to 241) after dose two, post-vaccine samples were obtained.

Trimming pared 10 bases from V and 4 bases from J, leaving 19 bases between. Germline-derived CDR1 and CDR2 are MNHNS and SASEGT. The CDR3 has 15 amino acids. Sample time point: late sampling 161 to 241 days after vaccination in a few convalescent patients. US Alpha, Beta and Delta variants postdated the positive PCR dates, which ran from March to December 2020. V usage is TRBV6-1 and J usage is TRBJ2-2; D not resolved. The sequencing used CD4+ T cells from blood, collected about 7 months after SARS-CoV-2 vaccination. This TCR was recovered from a human donor who had recovered from COVID-19. CDR3 DNA sequence: TGTGCCACCCTCTTGACTCTGGGTACCACCGGGGAGCTGTTTTTT. Its protein is CATLLTLGTTGELFF.